A selection of T cell receptor beta chains follows, all from one sample in a study of T cell repertoires in cytomegalovirus infection. TCRdb reanalysed the reads using MiXCR and keeps one entry per CDR3 protein. Here the sample spans about 600,000 distinct CDR3 sequences, 20% to 25% being singletons. The sample was CD8+ T cells from PBMCs. The receptor set was obtained from a human donor in good health (CMV status not recorded). Some clones in this sample may be carry-over from other donors' samples. CDR3s include the opening cysteine and the closing phenylalanine or tryptophan. Each record gives: J gene, D gene, V gene, clone size, CDR3 DNA, CDR3 protein. The D gene is left open where the match is weak. Some rows mark clone size as missing; the rest say once, few, many or name a class of expanded clone.

j_gene: TRBJ1-5
d_gene: NA
v_gene: TRBV6-2/TRBV6-3
abundance: few
CDR3nt: TGTGCCAGCAGTTTCCTGCGGACCGACCTAAGAATTAATCAGCCCCAGCATTTT
CDR3aa: CASSFLRTDLRINQPQHF

j_gene: TRBJ1-4
d_gene: NA
v_gene: TRBV4-3
abundance: few
CDR3nt: TGCGCCAGCAGCCAAGATCAAGGGGTCTGGGAAAAACTGTTTTTT
CDR3aa: CASSQDQGVWEKLFF

j_gene: TRBJ2-1
d_gene: NA
v_gene: TRBV14
abundance: NA
CDR3nt: TGTGCCAGTGGACAGTCTTCATCAGATGAGCAGTTCTTC
CDR3aa: CASGQSSSDEQFF

j_gene: TRBJ2-2
d_gene: NA
v_gene: TRBV28
abundance: many
CDR3nt: TGTGCCAGCAGTTCCCTCTCCCCCCACGAAGCGGCCGGGGAGCTGTTTTTT
CDR3aa: CASSSLSPHEAAGELFF

j_gene: TRBJ1-1
d_gene: TRBD1
v_gene: TRBV7-2
abundance: many
CDR3nt: TGTGCCAGCAGCCCAGAGGACAGGGTGAACACTGAAGCTTTCTTT
CDR3aa: CASSPEDRVNTEAFF

j_gene: TRBJ2-7
d_gene: NA
v_gene: TRBV28
abundance: many
CDR3nt: TGTGCCAGCAGTTTAATAGGGCGGCGGCACTCCTACGAGCAGTACTTC
CDR3aa: CASSLIGRRHSYEQYF

j_gene: TRBJ2-3
d_gene: TRBD2
v_gene: TRBV27
abundance: NA
CDR3nt: TGTGCCAGCAGTCCGGCTAGCGGGGGCACAGATACGCAGTATTTT
CDR3aa: CASSPASGGTDTQYF

j_gene: TRBJ2-2
d_gene: NA
v_gene: TRBV7-6
abundance: NA
CDR3nt: TGTGCCAGCAGCTTAGGTGGAAGCACCGGGGAGCTGTTTTTT
CDR3aa: CASSLGGSTGELFF

j_gene: TRBJ2-1
d_gene: NA
v_gene: TRBV7-6
abundance: many
CDR3nt: TGTGCCAGCAGTTTTACTCAGGGACCCCCACACAATGAGCAGTTCTTC
CDR3aa: CASSFTQGPPHNEQFF

j_gene: TRBJ2-1
d_gene: NA
v_gene: TRBV6-5
abundance: NA
CDR3nt: TGTGCCAGTCTCCCCCTCGGTAGGAATTACAATGAGCAGTTCTTC
CDR3aa: CASLPLGRNYNEQFF

j_gene: TRBJ2-1
d_gene: NA
v_gene: TRBV24-1
abundance: NA
CDR3nt: TGTGCCACCAGTGACCTTACAGGGACTGAGCAGTTCTTC
CDR3aa: CATSDLTGTEQFF

j_gene: TRBJ2-3
d_gene: NA
v_gene: TRBV18
abundance: NA
CDR3nt: TGTGCCAGCTCACTGAAGGACAGTTTGAGCACAGATACGCAGTATTTT
CDR3aa: CASSLKDSLSTDTQYF

j_gene: TRBJ2-3
d_gene: NA
v_gene: TRBV7-8
abundance: NA
CDR3nt: TGTGCCAGCAGCTTAGCGGGAATTGGGGTCGCTAGCACAGATACGCAGTATTTT
CDR3aa: CASSLAGIGVASTDTQYF

j_gene: TRBJ2-2
d_gene: NA
v_gene: TRBV29-1
abundance: NA
CDR3nt: TGCAGCGTTGATCTTCTGGGAGGACCGAGTGGGGAGCTGTTTTTT
CDR3aa: CSVDLLGGPSGELFF

j_gene: TRBJ2-5
d_gene: NA
v_gene: TRBV7-9
abundance: many
CDR3nt: TGTGCCAGCAGCTCCCCACTACTGGGGTGGAACGAAGAGACCCAGTACTTC
CDR3aa: CASSSPLLGWNEETQYF

j_gene: TRBJ1-3
d_gene: NA
v_gene: TRBV20-1
abundance: NA
CDR3nt: TGCAGTGCTAGGGGACAAGGTTGGAACACCATATATTTT
CDR3aa: CSARGQGWNTIYF

j_gene: TRBJ2-5
d_gene: TRBD2
v_gene: TRBV13
abundance: NA
CDR3nt: TGTGCCAGCAGCTCCGATGTGGCGGGGGGCAGGGAGACCCAGTACTTC
CDR3aa: CASSSDVAGGRETQYF

j_gene: TRBJ1-2
d_gene: TRBD1
v_gene: TRBV2
abundance: NA
CDR3nt: TGTGCCAGCAGCTCACAGGGGTCGGGCTTCTATGGCTACACCTTC
CDR3aa: CASSSQGSGFYGYTF

j_gene: TRBJ1-1
d_gene: NA
v_gene: TRBV4-1
abundance: NA
CDR3nt: TGCGCCAGCAGCATCCACAGGGCCGCGGGCACTGAAGCTTTCTTT
CDR3aa: CASSIHRAAGTEAFF

j_gene: TRBJ2-7
d_gene: NA
v_gene: TRBV12-3/TRBV12-4
abundance: few
CDR3nt: TGTGCCAGCAGTCCCGGGGGACGGTGGAGGCCCGAGCAGTACTTC
CDR3aa: CASSPGGRWRPEQYF

j_gene: TRBJ2-1
d_gene: NA
v_gene: TRBV2
abundance: NA
CDR3nt: TGTGCCAGCAGTGAGGTGACAGTTCCCCCCTACAATGAGCAGTTCTTC
CDR3aa: CASSEVTVPPYNEQFF

j_gene: TRBJ2-1
d_gene: TRBD2
v_gene: TRBV29-1
abundance: many
CDR3nt: TGCAGCGCCCGACTAGCGGGGGGGCACAATGAGCAGTTCTTC
CDR3aa: CSARLAGGHNEQFF

j_gene: TRBJ1-6
d_gene: NA
v_gene: TRBV6-5
abundance: NA
CDR3nt: TGTGCCAGCAGTCCCTCGGGACGGTATAATTCACCCCTCCACTTT
CDR3aa: CASSPSGRYNSPLHF

j_gene: TRBJ1-1
d_gene: NA
v_gene: TRBV2
abundance: NA
CDR3nt: TGTGCCAGCATCGGACTGACTGAAGCTTTCTTT
CDR3aa: CASIGLTEAFF

j_gene: TRBJ2-7
d_gene: NA
v_gene: TRBV7-2
abundance: many
CDR3nt: TGTGCCAGCAGCCTCAACCAAAACCTGTGGTTGACCTACGAGCAGTACTTC
CDR3aa: CASSLNQNLWLTYEQYF

j_gene: TRBJ1-3
d_gene: NA
v_gene: TRBV7-2
abundance: many
CDR3nt: TGTGCCAGCAGCCACCCAGGGTACCTGTGGGGAAACACCATATATTTT
CDR3aa: CASSHPGYLWGNTIYF

j_gene: TRBJ2-7
d_gene: TRBD1
v_gene: TRBV5-1
abundance: NA
CDR3nt: TGCGCCAGCAGCTTGTCTCCAGGGACAGGGTACGAGCAGTACTTC
CDR3aa: CASSLSPGTGYEQYF

j_gene: TRBJ1-1
d_gene: NA
v_gene: TRBV19
abundance: few
CDR3nt: TGTGCCAGTACGGACGGGAACACTGAAGCTTTCTTT
CDR3aa: CASTDGNTEAFF

j_gene: TRBJ2-5
d_gene: NA
v_gene: TRBV20-1
abundance: NA
CDR3nt: TGCAGTGCTAGAGGGACCATCCAAGAGACCCAGTACTTC
CDR3aa: CSARGTIQETQYF

j_gene: TRBJ2-6
d_gene: TRBD2
v_gene: TRBV27
abundance: once
CDR3nt: TGTGCCAGCAGTTTCGGACTAGCGGGGGACCCCTTCTCTGGGGCCAACGTCCTGACTTTC
CDR3aa: CASSFGLAGDPFSGANVLTF

j_gene: TRBJ1-5
d_gene: NA
v_gene: TRBV7-2
abundance: many
CDR3nt: TGTGCCAGCAGCTTATTGACAGGATTGGGTAGCAATCAGCCCCAGCATTTT
CDR3aa: CASSLLTGLGSNQPQHF